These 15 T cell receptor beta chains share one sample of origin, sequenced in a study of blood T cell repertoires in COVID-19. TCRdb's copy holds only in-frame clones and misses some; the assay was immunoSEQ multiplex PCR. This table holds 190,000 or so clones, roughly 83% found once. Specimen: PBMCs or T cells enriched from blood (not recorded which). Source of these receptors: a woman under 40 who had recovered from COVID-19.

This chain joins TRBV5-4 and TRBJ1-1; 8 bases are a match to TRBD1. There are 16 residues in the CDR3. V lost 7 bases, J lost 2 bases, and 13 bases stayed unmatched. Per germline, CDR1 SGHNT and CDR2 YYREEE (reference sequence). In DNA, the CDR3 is TGTGCCAGCGGACAGGGTTTGGCGGATTTTAACACTGAAGCTTTCTTT. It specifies CASGQGLADFNTEAFF.

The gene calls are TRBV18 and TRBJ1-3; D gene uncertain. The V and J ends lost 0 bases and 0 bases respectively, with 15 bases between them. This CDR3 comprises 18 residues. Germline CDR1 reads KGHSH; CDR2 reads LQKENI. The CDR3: CASSPPFVELLSGNTIYF. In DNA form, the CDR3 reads TGTGCCAGCTCACCACCGTTCGTAGAACTACTCTCTGGAAACACCATATATTTT.

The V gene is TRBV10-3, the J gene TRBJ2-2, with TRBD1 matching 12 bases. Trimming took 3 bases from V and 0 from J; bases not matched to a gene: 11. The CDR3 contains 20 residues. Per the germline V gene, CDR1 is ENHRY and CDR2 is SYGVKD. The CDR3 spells CAISETGTGGVFANTGELFF. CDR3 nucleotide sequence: TGTGCCATCAGTGAAACCGGGACAGGGGGCGTATTCGCGAACACCGGGGAGCTGTTTTTT.

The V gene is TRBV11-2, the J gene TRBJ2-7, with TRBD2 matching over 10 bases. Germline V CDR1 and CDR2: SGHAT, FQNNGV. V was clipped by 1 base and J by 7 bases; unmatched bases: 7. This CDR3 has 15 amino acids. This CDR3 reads CASSLALAGVVEQYF. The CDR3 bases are TGTGCCAGCAGCTTAGCGCTAGCGGGAGTCGTGGAGCAGTACTTC.

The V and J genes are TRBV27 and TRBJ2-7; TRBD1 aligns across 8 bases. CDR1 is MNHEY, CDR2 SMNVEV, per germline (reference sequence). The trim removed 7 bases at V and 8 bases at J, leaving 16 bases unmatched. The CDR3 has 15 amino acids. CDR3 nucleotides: TGTGCCAGCAACGAGCCCGGGACAGGATCTACGAAGCAGTACTTC. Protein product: CASNEPGTGSTKQYF.

CDR3 nucleotide sequence: TGTGCCAGCTCAGGACTAGCGGGGACCACAGATACGCAGTATTTT. It specifies CASSGLAGTTDTQYF. This chain joins TRBV18 and TRBJ2-3, with 12 bases identical to TRBD2. The trim removed 5 bases at V and 2 bases at J, leaving 2 bases unmatched. Germline CDR1 reads KGHSH; CDR2 reads LQKENI. The CDR3 covers 15 residues.

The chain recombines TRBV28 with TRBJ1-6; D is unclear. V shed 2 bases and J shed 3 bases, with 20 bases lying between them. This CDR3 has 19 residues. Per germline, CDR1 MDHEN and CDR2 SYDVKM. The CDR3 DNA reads TGTGCCAGCAGTTTAGGAGGAGTCTATACGGAGGTCTATAATTCACCCCTCCACTTT. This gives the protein CASSLGGVYTEVYNSPLHF.

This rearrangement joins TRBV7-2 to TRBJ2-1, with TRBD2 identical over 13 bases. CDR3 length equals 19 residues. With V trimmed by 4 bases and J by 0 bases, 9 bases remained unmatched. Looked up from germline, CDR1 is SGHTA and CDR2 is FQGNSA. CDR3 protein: CASSSGLAGTKLSYNEQFF. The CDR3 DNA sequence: TGTGCCAGCAGCTCGGGACTAGCGGGAACCAAACTCTCCTACAATGAGCAGTTCTTC.

The CDR3, as DNA: TGTGCCAGCAGCCGTAGCGAGGGACAGGGGGATCAGCCCCAGCATTTT. Protein product: CASSRSEGQGDQPQHF. This rearrangement joins TRBV11-1 to TRBJ1-5; 11 bases match TRBD1. Germline values: CDR1 SGHAT, CDR2 FQDESV (reference sequence). J lost 5 bases, V lost 5 bases, and 8 bases had no gene match. The CDR3 consists of 16 residues. Full variable domain (rest looked up from reference TRBV11-1 and TRBJ1-5): EAEVAQSPRYKITEKSQAVAFWCDPISGHATLYWYRQILGQGPELLVQFQDESVVDDSQLPKDRFSAERLKGVDSTLKIQPAELGDSAMYLCASSRSEGQGDQPQHFGDGTRLSIL.

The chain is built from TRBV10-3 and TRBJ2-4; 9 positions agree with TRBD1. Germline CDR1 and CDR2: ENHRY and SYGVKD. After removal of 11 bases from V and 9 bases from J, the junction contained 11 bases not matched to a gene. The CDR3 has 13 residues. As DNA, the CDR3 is TGTGCCCACAGGGAAAACAGGGGGCCCATTCAGTACTTC. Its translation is CAHRENRGPIQYF.

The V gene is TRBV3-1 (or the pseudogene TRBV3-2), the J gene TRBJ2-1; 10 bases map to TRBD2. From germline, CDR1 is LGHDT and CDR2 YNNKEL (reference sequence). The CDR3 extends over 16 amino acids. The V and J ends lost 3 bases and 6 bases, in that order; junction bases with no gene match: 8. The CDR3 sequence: CASSQDLAGGSNEQFF. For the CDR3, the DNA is TGTGCCAGCAGCCAGGACTTAGCGGGAGGTTCCAATGAGCAGTTCTTC.

CDR3 coding DNA: TGTGCCAGCAGCTTGGCCGGGACTAGCGCAGTCGAGCAGTACTTC. This translates into CASSLAGTSAVEQYF. The gene calls are TRBV5-4 and TRBJ2-7; 10 bases align to TRBD2. CDR1 SGHNT and CDR2 YYREEE come from the germline V gene (reference sequence). The CDR3 has 15 residues. With V trimmed by 0 bases and J by 6 bases, 6 bases remained unmatched.

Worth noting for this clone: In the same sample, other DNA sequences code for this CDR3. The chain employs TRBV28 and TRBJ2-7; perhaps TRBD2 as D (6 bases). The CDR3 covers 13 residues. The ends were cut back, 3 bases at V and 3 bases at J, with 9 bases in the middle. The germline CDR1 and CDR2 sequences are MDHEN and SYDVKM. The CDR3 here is CASSFPGSYEQYF. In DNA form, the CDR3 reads TGTGCCAGCAGTTTCCCCGGGAGCTACGAGCAGTACTTC.

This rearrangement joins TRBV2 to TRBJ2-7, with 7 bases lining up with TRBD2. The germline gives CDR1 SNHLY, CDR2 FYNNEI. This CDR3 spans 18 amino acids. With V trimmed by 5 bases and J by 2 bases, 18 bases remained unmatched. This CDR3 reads CASSYLGVSLAETYEQYF. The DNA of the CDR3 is TGTGCCAGCAGTTATCTTGGGGTTTCCCTAGCGGAGACCTACGAGCAGTACTTC.

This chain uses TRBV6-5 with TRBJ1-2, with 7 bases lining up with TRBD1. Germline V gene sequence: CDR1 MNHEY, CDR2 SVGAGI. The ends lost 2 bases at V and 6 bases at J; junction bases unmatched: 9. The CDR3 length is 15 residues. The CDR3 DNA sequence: TGTGCCAGCAGTTACCTCCGAGACAGGGATAATGGCTACACCTTC. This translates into CASSYLRDRDNGYTF.